This record covers a single TCR beta chain. The CDR3 consists of 16 residues. The trim removed 6 bases at V and 6 bases at J, leaving 7 bases unmatched. Germline V lookup: CDR1 SNHLY, CDR2 FYNNEI. Profiling relied on immunoSEQ multiplex PCR, and the TCRdb table lists in-frame clones only, not all of them. The data contain approximately 100,000 clones, roughly 92% of them seen just once; the ten biggest clones take up about 3%. The entry originates in a study of T cell changes during pregnancy in multiple sclerosis. This specimen consisted of peripheral blood, obtained after pregnancy. The clonotype comes from a female donor with multiple sclerosis, enrolled in a pregnancy study. V usage is TRBV2 and J usage is TRBJ2-1; 14 bases match TRBD2. CDR3 bases: TGTGCCAGCAGGGGACTAGCGGGGGCCGGGGGCAATGAGCAGTTCTTC. It specifies CASRGLAGAGGNEQFF.